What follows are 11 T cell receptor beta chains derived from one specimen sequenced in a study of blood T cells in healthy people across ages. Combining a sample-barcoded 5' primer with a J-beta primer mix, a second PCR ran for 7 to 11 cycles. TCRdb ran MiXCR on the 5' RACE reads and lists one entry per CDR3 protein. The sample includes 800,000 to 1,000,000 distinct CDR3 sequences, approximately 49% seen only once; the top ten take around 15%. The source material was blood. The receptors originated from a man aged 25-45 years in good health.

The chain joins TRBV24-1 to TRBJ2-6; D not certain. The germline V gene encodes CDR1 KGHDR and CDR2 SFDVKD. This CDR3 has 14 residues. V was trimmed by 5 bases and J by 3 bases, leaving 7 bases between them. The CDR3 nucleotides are TGTGCCACCAGTGCGAGGTATGGGGCCAACGTCCTGACTTTC. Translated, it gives CATSARYGANVLTF.

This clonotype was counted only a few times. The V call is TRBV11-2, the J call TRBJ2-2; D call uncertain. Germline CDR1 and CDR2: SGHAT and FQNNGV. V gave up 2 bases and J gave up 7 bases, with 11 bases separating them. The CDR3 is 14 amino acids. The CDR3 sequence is CASSLKERVGELFF. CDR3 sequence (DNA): TGTGCCAGCAGCTTAAAGGAGAGAGTCGGGGAGCTGTTTTTT.

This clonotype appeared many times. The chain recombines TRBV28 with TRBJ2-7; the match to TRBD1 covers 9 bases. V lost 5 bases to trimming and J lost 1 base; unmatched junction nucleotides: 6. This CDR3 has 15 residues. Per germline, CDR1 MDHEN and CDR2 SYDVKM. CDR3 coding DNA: TGTGCCAGCAGTGCCCCGGGACAGGGTTCCTACGAGCAGTACTTC. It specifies CASSAPGQGSYEQYF.

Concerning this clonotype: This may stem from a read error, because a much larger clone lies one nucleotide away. Written as DNA, the CDR3 is TGTGCCATCAGTGAGACAGGGGGCAACGAGCAGTACTTC. Translating gives CAISETGGNEQYF. This rearrangement joins TRBV10-3 to TRBJ2-7; 9 bases match TRBD1. The CDR3 is 13 residues long. V gave up 2 bases and J gave up 5 bases; unmatched junction bases: 1. CDR1 is ENHRY and CDR2 is SYGVKD in the germline V gene.

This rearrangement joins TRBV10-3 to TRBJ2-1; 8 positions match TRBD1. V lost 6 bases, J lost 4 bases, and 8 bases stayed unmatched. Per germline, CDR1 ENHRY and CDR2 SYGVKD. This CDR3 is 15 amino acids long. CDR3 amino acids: CAIRVTGGEYNEQFF. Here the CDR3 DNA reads TGTGCCATCAGAGTAACAGGGGGTGAATACAATGAGCAGTTCTTC.

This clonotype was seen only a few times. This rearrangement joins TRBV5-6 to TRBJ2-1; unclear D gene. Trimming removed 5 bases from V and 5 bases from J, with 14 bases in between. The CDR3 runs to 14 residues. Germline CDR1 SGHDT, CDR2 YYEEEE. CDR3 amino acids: CASRVYGPNNEQFF. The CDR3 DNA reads TGTGCCAGCAGGGTATACGGACCGAACAATGAGCAGTTCTTC.

The chain's CDR3 is CASRANTAEAFF. CDR3 bases: TGTGCCAGCAGAGCCAACACGGCTGAAGCTTTCTTT. The chain carries TRBV11-1 and TRBJ1-1, with D unclear. Germline V gene lookup returns CDR1 SGHAT and CDR2 FQDESV (reference sequence). The germline V and J ends were trimmed by 6 bases and 6 bases, with 11 bases remaining between them. This CDR3 comprises 12 residues. Using reference TRBV11-1 and TRBJ1-1 for the parts outside the CDR3, the full variable domain is EAEVAQSPRYKITEKSQAVAFWCDPISGHATLYWYRQILGQGPELLVQFQDESVVDDSQLPKDRFSAERLKGVDSTLKIQPAELGDSAMYLCASRANTAEAFFGQGTRLTVV.

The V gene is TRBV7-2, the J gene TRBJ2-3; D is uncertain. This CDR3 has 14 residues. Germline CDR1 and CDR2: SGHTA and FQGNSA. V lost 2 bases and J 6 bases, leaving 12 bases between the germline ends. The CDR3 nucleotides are TGTGCCAGCAGCTTACGGTCCAGTGAGGATACGCAGTATTTT. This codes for CASSLRSSEDTQYF. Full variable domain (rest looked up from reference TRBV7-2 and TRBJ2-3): GAGVSQSPSNKVTEKGKDVELRCDPISGHTALYWYRQSLGQGLEFLIYFQGNSAPDKSGLPSDRFSAERTGGSVSTLTIQRTQQEDSAVYLCASSLRSSEDTQYFGPGTRLTVL.

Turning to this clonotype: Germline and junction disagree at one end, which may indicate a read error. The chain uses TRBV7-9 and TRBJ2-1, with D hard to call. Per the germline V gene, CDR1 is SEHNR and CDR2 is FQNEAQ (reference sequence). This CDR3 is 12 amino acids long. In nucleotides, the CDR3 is TGTGCCAGCAGCTTAGGAAATAAGGAGCAGTTTTTC. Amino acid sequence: CASSLGNKEQFF.

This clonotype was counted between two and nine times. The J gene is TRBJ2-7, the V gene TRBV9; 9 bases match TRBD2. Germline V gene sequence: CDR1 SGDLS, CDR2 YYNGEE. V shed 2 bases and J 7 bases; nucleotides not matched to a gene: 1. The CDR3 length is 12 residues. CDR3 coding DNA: TGTGCCAGCAGCGTTACTAGCGGGGAGCAGTACTTC. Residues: CASSVTSGEQYF.

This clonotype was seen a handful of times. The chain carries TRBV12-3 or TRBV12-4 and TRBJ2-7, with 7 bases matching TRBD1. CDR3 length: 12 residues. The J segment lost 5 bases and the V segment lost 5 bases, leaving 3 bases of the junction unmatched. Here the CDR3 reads CASSRDSNEQYF. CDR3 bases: TGTGCCAGCAGTCGGGACAGTAACGAGCAGTACTTC.